The rows below give T cell receptor beta chains drawn from one sample of a study of blood T cell repertoires in COVID-19. Sequencing used immunoSEQ multiplex PCR; TCRdb keeps in-frame clones, though not all of them. Among roughly 63,000 clones listed, 90% were seen once. Sequences were obtained from peripheral blood. The receptors were sampled from a man aged 60 to 75 with acute or convalescent COVID-19. Each CDR3 is given with its conserved first and last residue. The D gene is left open where the match is weak. The listing skips clone size in some rows; elsewhere it reads once, few, many or a size class.

clone_size j_call v_call d_call cdr3_aa cdr3_nt
NA TRBJ2-7 TRBV4-3 NA CASSQGQGLVYEQYF TGCGCCAGCAGCCAAGGGCAGGGGTTGGTCTACGAGCAGTACTTC
NA TRBJ1-5 TRBV19 TRBD1 CASRSLDRGHQPQHF TGTGCCAGTAGATCCTTGGACAGGGGGCACCAGCCCCAGCATTTT
NA TRBJ2-7 TRBV9 TRBD1 CASSFTGQAYEQYF TGTGCCAGCAGCTTTACGGGACAGGCCTACGAGCAGTACTTC
NA TRBJ1-1 TRBV24-1 TRBD1 CATSDGPETGRGEAFF TGTGCCACCAGTGATGGACCCGAGACAGGGCGAGGTGAAGCTTTCTTT
NA TRBJ1-2 TRBV7-2 TRBD1 CASSLALTGGVYGYTF TGTGCCAGCAGCTTAGCGCTAACAGGGGGCGTATATGGCTACACCTTC
NA TRBJ2-3 TRBV30 TRBD2 CAWSVLAGPTDTQYF TGTGCCTGGAGTGTACTAGCGGGCCCCACAGATACGCAGTATTTT
NA TRBJ2-2 TRBV2 TRBD2 CASSESGLAGVGNTGELFF TGTGCCAGCAGTGAATCTGGGCTAGCGGGAGTGGGGAACACCGGGGAGCTGTTTTTT
once TRBJ1-1 TRBV28 NA CASRIVNTEAFF TGTGCCAGCAGAATCGTTAACACTGAAGCTTTCTTT
NA TRBJ1-4 TRBV7-6 NA CASSPRTNEKLFF TGTGCCAGCAGCCCCAGGACAAATGAAAAACTGTTTTTT
NA TRBJ2-7 TRBV7-6 NA CASSPLRGEDSYEQYF TGTGCCAGCAGCCCCCTTCGTGGGGAGGACTCCTACGAGCAGTACTTC
NA TRBJ2-1 TRBV6-6 TRBD1 CASSYSMTGVADEQFF TGTGCCAGCAGTTACTCGATGACAGGGGTGGCGGATGAGCAGTTCTTC
NA TRBJ1-1 TRBV7-2 TRBD1 CASSLDRGNTEAFF TGTGCCAGCAGCTTGGACAGGGGTAACACTGAAGCTTTCTTT
NA TRBJ2-1 TRBV15 NA CATSRDRQDEQFF TGTGCCACCAGCAGAGATCGGCAGGATGAGCAGTTCTTC
NA TRBJ1-5 TRBV7-6 NA CASSRDGNQPQHF TGTGCCAGCAGCCGAGACGGGAATCAGCCCCAGCATTTT
NA TRBJ2-6 TRBV30 NA CAWSTVRYSGANVLTF TGTGCCTGGAGCACGGTCCGATACTCTGGGGCCAACGTCCTGACTTTC
once TRBJ2-1 TRBV28 TRBD1 CASNLDPGGEENEQFF TGTGCCAGCAACCTAGACCCAGGGGGCGAAGAGAATGAGCAGTTCTTC
NA TRBJ1-4 TRBV19 NA CASSRGTTNEKLFF TGTGCCAGTAGTCGGGGGACAACTAATGAAAAACTGTTTTTT
NA TRBJ1-4 TRBV6-5 TRBD1 CASQGAAREKLFF TGTGCCAGCCAGGGGGCGGCTAGAGAAAAACTGTTTTTT
NA TRBJ2-7 TRBV7-2 TRBD2 CASSQTASGSYEQYF TGTGCCAGCAGCCAGACGGCTAGCGGTTCCTACGAGCAGTACTTC
NA TRBJ2-3 TRBV15 TRBD2 CATSLPGLAGGPDTQYF TGTGCCACCAGCCTCCCTGGACTAGCGGGAGGGCCAGATACGCAGTATTTT
NA TRBJ2-5 TRBV4-1 NA CASSQGQGMETQYF TGCGCCAGCAGCCAAGGGCAGGGGATGGAGACCCAGTACTTC
few TRBJ1-4 TRBV11-2 NA CASSPRGRLNEKLFF TGTGCCAGCAGCCCACGGGGAAGGCTCAATGAAAAACTGTTTTTT
NA TRBJ2-1 TRBV5-1 NA CASSPPSDSYNEQFF TGCGCCAGCTCCCCCCCGAGCGACTCCTACAATGAGCAGTTCTTC
NA TRBJ1-5 TRBV27 TRBD1 CASSPRTGNENNQPQHF TGTGCCAGCAGTCCCCGGACAGGCAACGAAAACAATCAGCCCCAGCATTTT
NA TRBJ2-1 TRBV28 TRBD2 CASSLSSGSGSYNEQFF TGTGCCAGCAGTTTATCTAGCGGGAGTGGCTCCTACAATGAGCAGTTCTTC
NA TRBJ1-5 TRBV6-2/TRBV6-3 NA CASNPPGGADQPQHF TGTGCCAGCAACCCCCCCGGGGGGGCTGATCAGCCCCAGCATTTT